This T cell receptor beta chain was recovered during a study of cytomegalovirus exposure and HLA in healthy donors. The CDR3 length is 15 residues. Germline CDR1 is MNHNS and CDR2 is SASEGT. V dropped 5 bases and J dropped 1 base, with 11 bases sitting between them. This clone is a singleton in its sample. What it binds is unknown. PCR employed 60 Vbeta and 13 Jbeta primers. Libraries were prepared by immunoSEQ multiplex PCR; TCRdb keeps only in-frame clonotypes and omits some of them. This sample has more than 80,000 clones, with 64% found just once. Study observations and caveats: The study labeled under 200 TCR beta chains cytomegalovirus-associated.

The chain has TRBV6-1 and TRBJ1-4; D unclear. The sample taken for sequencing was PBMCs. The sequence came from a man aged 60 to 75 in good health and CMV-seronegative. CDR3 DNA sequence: TGTGCCAGCAGTAAGTCTAGAAGAACTAATGAAAAACTGTTTTTT. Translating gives CASSKSRRTNEKLFF.